One and the same sample provided the 18 T cell receptor beta chains below, sequenced in a study of OX40 agonist ivuxolimab in advanced cancers. The method was immunoSEQ multiplex PCR; TCRdb's version includes in-frame clones alone and lacks a portion of them. The table includes 50,000 or so clones, roughly 85% detected once. The specimen was CD4+ or CD8+ T cells sorted from blood, collected in a trial of the OX40 agonist ivuxolimab. The origin of the receptors is an adult with an advanced solid tumor such as melanoma, head and neck, liver or kidney cancer.

The V gene is TRBV18, the J gene TRBJ2-1, with 7 nucleotides matching TRBD2. Germline V lookup: CDR1 KGHSH, CDR2 LQKENI. The trim removed 8 bases at V and 8 bases at J, leaving 6 bases unmatched. The CDR3 sequence is 12 residues long. CDR3 region: CASQHRGDEQFF. CDR3 coding DNA: TGTGCCAGCCAACACCGGGGGGATGAGCAGTTCTTC.

The chain is built from TRBV2 and TRBJ2-2; D not certain. This CDR3 has 13 residues. Germline CDR1 SNHLY, CDR2 FYNNEI. Trimming left V 4 bases short and J 4 bases short, with 7 bases between. CDR3 protein: CASSVTATGELFF. CDR3 in DNA: TGTGCCAGCAGTGTAACTGCCACCGGGGAGCTGTTTTTT.

V usage is TRBV7-2 and J usage is TRBJ2-5; possible D gene TRBD2, 7 bases. V dropped 5 bases and J dropped 6 bases, with 22 bases sitting between them. Germline-derived CDR1 and CDR2 are SGHTA and FQGNSA. The CDR3 runs 16 residues. This CDR3 is CASSIERGGAMKTQYF. In DNA, the CDR3 is TGTGCCAGCAGCATAGAACGCGGGGGCGCCATGAAGACCCAGTACTTC.

The chain recombines TRBV2 with TRBJ2-5; D not certain. CDR1 is SNHLY and CDR2 is FYNNEI in the germline V gene. The V end lost 6 bases, the J end lost 12 bases, and 17 bases lay between the germline ends. CDR3 length equals 12 residues. CDR3 region: CASRQTADGKYF. CDR3 bases: TGTGCCAGCAGACAAACCGCCGATGGAAAGTACTTC. The variable domain in full, with the rest retrieved from reference TRBV2 and TRBJ2-5, is EPEVTQTPSHQVTQMGQEVILRCVPISNHLYFYWYRQILGQKVEFLVSFYNNEISEKSEIFDDQFSVERPDGSNFTLKIRSTKLEDSAMYFCASRQTADGKYFGPGTRLLVL.

The rearrangement uses TRBV28 and TRBJ2-7; a possible D gene is TRBD2 (6 bases). The CDR3 spans 16 residues. Germline loops: CDR1 MDHEN, CDR2 SYDVKM. Deletions cut 3 bases from V and 0 bases from J, with 15 bases between. The CDR3, as DNA: TGTGCCAGCAGTTTTCATATAGCGGTACTCTCCTACGAGCAGTACTTC. Translation gives CASSFHIAVLSYEQYF.

The rearrangement uses TRBV18 and TRBJ2-1; no clear D. V lost 1 base and J 2 bases, leaving 6 bases between the germline ends. From germline, CDR1 is KGHSH and CDR2 LQKENI. This CDR3 spans 14 amino acids. In nucleotides, the CDR3 is TGTGCCAGCTCACCACTACAGACCTACAATGAGCAGTTCTTC. Translated: CASSPLQTYNEQFF.

The chain recombines TRBV10-2 with TRBJ1-1, with D hard to call. The CDR3 sequence is 11 residues long. Germline loops: CDR1 WSHSY, CDR2 SAAADI. V lost 7 bases and J lost 7, with 10 bases in between. CDR3 in amino acids: CASNSDREAFF. CDR3 DNA sequence: TGCGCCAGCAATTCGGATCGTGAAGCTTTCTTT.

The gene calls are TRBV5-4 and TRBJ2-6; D may be TRBD2 (7 bases). The V end was cut by 1 base, the J end by 4 bases, with 15 bases between. This CDR3 is built from 17 residues. The germline CDR1 and CDR2 sequences are SGHNT and YYREEE (reference sequence). In nucleotides, the CDR3 is TGTGCCAGCAGCTTGAATCGGGGGGCTCTGGGGGCCAACGTCCTGACTTTC. Translation: CASSLNRGALGANVLTF.

This clone was seen a few times. The chain is built from TRBV7-9 and TRBJ1-3; 11 bases are shared with TRBD1. CDR1 and CDR2 (germline): SEHNR, FQNEAQ (reference sequence). Trimming at V came to 3 bases and at J to 4 bases, leaving 5 bases not matched to a gene. The CDR3 runs 16 residues. The DNA of the CDR3 is TGTGCCAGCAGCTTCGGGACAGGGGGGTCCGGAAACACCATATATTTT. It yields the protein CASSFGTGGSGNTIYF.

This clone was recorded a few times. This chain connects TRBV30 to TRBJ1-1, with D unresolved. The germline V and J ends were trimmed by 8 bases and 2 bases, with 15 bases remaining between them. The CDR3 has 13 residues. CDR1 is GTSNPN, CDR2 SVGIG, per germline (reference sequence). The CDR3: CARKGITNTEAFF. The DNA for the CDR3 is TGTGCCCGAAAAGGCATAACAAACACTGAAGCTTTCTTT.

This clone came up a few times. J is TRBJ2-3 and V is TRBV4-3; no clear D gene. The CDR3 has 15 residues. Germline CDR1 is LGHNA and CDR2 is YSLEER. V was cut by 1 base and J by 0 bases, with 8 bases left in between. The CDR3 DNA reads as TGCGCCAGCAGCCAAGGGTCAGTCAGCACAGATACGCAGTATTTT. This translates into CASSQGSVSTDTQYF.

J is TRBJ1-2 and V is TRBV5-1, with a possible D match to TRBD1 (6 bases). Germline V gene lookup returns CDR1 SGHRS and CDR2 YFSETQ. CDR3 size: 15 residues. The germline V and J ends were trimmed by 2 bases and 0 bases, with 11 bases remaining between them. CDR3 region: CASSFGQKANYGYTF. The CDR3 coding sequence is TGCGCCAGCAGCTTCGGACAGAAAGCTAACTATGGCTACACCTTC.

V and J are TRBV5-8 and TRBJ2-6; D uncertain. The V gene's germline CDR1 is SGHTS and CDR2 YDEGEE. The CDR3 is made up of 15 amino acids. Trimming cost V 6 bases and J 4 bases, with 14 bases left between them. The CDR3 region is CASNLFEAGANVLTF. As DNA, the CDR3 is TGTGCCAGCAACCTCTTTGAGGCGGGGGCCAACGTCCTGACTTTC.

The chain carries TRBV28 and TRBJ1-2; D might be TRBD1 (5 bases). Trimming took off 3 bases at V and 3 bases at J, with 14 bases between the two ends. The CDR3 length is 15 residues. Germline CDR1 is MDHEN and CDR2 is SYDVKM. The CDR3 DNA reads TGTGCCAGCAGTTTGGGACCCCCGGTCTACTATGGCTACACCTTC. It is translated as CASSLGPPVYYGYTF.

This chain uses TRBV18 with TRBJ2-7; D is uncertain. Germline V gene sequence: CDR1 KGHSH, CDR2 LQKENI. This CDR3 is built from 12 residues. V was trimmed by 3 bases and J by 2 bases, leaving 5 bases between them. The CDR3 coding sequence is TGTGCCAGCTCACCGATCGCCTACGAGCAGTACTTC. Amino acid sequence: CASSPIAYEQYF.

The chain uses TRBV12-5 and TRBJ2-1, with a possible D match to TRBD2 (6 bases). The CDR3 length is 15 residues. Germline V CDR1 and CDR2: LGHNT, FRNRAP. The V gene lost 5 bases and the J gene lost 4 bases, with 15 bases spanning the gap. The CDR3 sequence is CASGPSGGAYNEQFF. In DNA form, the CDR3 reads TGTGCTAGTGGTCCCTCGGGCGGGGCTTACAATGAGCAGTTCTTC.

The chain links TRBV7-2 to TRBJ2-7; 9 positions agree with TRBD2. Losses at the gene ends were 5 bases for V and 3 bases for J; bases not matched to a gene: 11. The CDR3 spans 16 residues. Germline V gene data show CDR1 as SGHTA and CDR2 as FQGNSA. The CDR3 sequence: CASSPNSGSWGYEQYF. The CDR3 DNA follows: TGTGCCAGCAGCCCCAATAGCGGGAGTTGGGGCTACGAGCAGTACTTC.

The chain combines TRBV2 with TRBJ2-1, with D possibly matching TRBD2 (6 bases). The CDR3 contains 14 residues. V lost 3 bases, J lost 7 bases, and 13 bases lay in between. Germline CDR1 SNHLY, CDR2 FYNNEI. CDR3 DNA sequence: TGTGCCAGCAGTGAGTCTAGCGTACAGAATGAGCAGTTCTTC. Translating it yields CASSESSVQNEQFF.